This TCR beta chain was captured by sequencing in a study of T cell changes during pregnancy in multiple sclerosis. The method was immunoSEQ multiplex PCR; TCRdb's version includes in-frame clones alone and lacks a portion of them. The sample contains tens of thousands of clones, around nine tenths of which appear only once. The CDR3 sequence is 15 residues long. V lost 1 base, J lost 0 bases, and 7 bases lay in between. Germline CDR1 and CDR2: LNHDA and SQIVND (reference sequence). The chain links TRBV19 to TRBJ1-3; D ambiguous. The sample in question was peripheral blood, obtained in the second trimester of pregnancy. The sequence came from a female donor with multiple sclerosis, enrolled in a pregnancy study. For the CDR3, the DNA is TGTGCCAGTAGTATAGCACGGGGCTCTGGAAACACCATATATTTT. Amino acid sequence: CASSIARGSGNTIYF.